Below, 22 T cell receptor beta chains from the same sample are listed, as sequenced in a study of a mutant IDH1 vaccine in newly diagnosed glioma. The time point was: baseline, week 1 (first vaccination visit). Treatment in this sample: pre-vaccination baseline after standard-of-care therapy. Data came from immunoSEQ multiplex PCR; TCRdb stores just in-frame clones and leaves some out. There are around 82,000 clones in the sample; roughly 87% occur only once, and 5.3% lies in the top ten. The starting material was PBMCs, obtained from a glioma patient treated with radiotherapy, temozolomide or both. Receptors originate from a man in his forties or fifties with glioma. Some clones in this sample may be carry-over from other donors' samples.

DNA of the CDR3: TGTGCCAGCAGTCTTCCGGGACAGGGAAGCTCCTATAATTCACCCCTCCACTTT. This sequence encodes CASSLPGQGSSYNSPLHF. The gene calls are TRBV2 and TRBJ1-6; 9 bases align to TRBD1. CDR3 size: 18 residues. Germline V gene lookup returns CDR1 SNHLY and CDR2 FYNNEI. Germline trimming cut 5 bases from V and 0 bases from J; bases unmatched to any gene: 8.

The V call is TRBV2, the J call TRBJ2-2; 10 bases line up with TRBD2. Trimming took 8 bases from V and 6 from J; bases not matched to a gene: 9. Germline V lookup: CDR1 SNHLY, CDR2 FYNNEI. The CDR3 has 15 amino acids. In DNA, the CDR3 is TGTGCCAGCGGTCTCACTAGCGGGGTAGCCGGGGAGCTGTTTTTT. Its translation: CASGLTSGVAGELFF. Full variable domain (rest looked up from reference TRBV2 and TRBJ2-2): EPEVTQTPSHQVTQMGQEVILRCVPISNHLYFYWYRQILGQKVEFLVSFYNNEISEKSEIFDDQFSVERPDGSNFTLKIRSTKLEDSAMYFCASGLTSGVAGELFFGEGSRLTVL.

The chain carries TRBV2 and TRBJ1-1; D gene uncertain. Germline loops: CDR1 SNHLY, CDR2 FYNNEI. The ends were cut back, 4 bases at V and 5 bases at J, with 2 bases in the middle. There are 10 residues in the CDR3. CDR3 sequence reads: CASSVTEAFF. The CDR3 DNA sequence: TGTGCCAGCAGTGTTACTGAAGCTTTCTTT.

This chain uses TRBV5-1 with TRBJ1-2; 9 nucleotides match TRBD1. In germline, CDR1 is SGHRS, CDR2 YFSETQ. With 2 bases clipped from V and 5 bases from J, the junction kept 13 bases outside the gene matches. The CDR3 totals 17 residues. CDR3 amino acids: CASSLGTGKVRVYGYTF. The CDR3 DNA sequence: TGCGCCAGCAGCTTAGGGACAGGGAAAGTGAGAGTGTATGGCTACACCTTC.

The V gene is TRBV6-6, the J gene TRBJ1-4; D is unclear. The CDR3 spans 12 residues. CDR1 is MNHNY, CDR2 SVGAGI, per germline (reference sequence). The ends were cut back, 6 bases at V and 4 bases at J, with 6 bases in the middle. The DNA of the CDR3 is TGTGCCAGCAGGGGTTATAATGAAAAACTGTTTTTT. Residues: CASRGYNEKLFF.

The rearrangement links TRBV5-1 to TRBJ2-2, with TRBD2 identical over 8 bases. CDR1 SGHRS and CDR2 YFSETQ come from the germline V gene. V lost 0 bases and J lost 5; bases outside the gene matches: 6. The CDR3 runs 16 residues. Here the CDR3 reads CASSLARGGNTGELFF. The CDR3 bases are TGCGCCAGCAGCTTGGCCCGGGGGGGCAATACCGGGGAGCTGTTTTTT.

The count of this clone is one. V usage is TRBV7-2 and J usage is TRBJ1-2, with 8 bases lining up with TRBD1. The CDR3 consists of 15 residues. Trimming at V came to 5 bases and at J to 4 bases, leaving 9 bases not matched to a gene. Germline lookup yields CDR1 SGHTA and CDR2 FQGNSA. The chain's CDR3 is CASSGQGAWTYGYTF. CDR3 sequence (DNA): TGTGCCAGCAGCGGGCAGGGGGCTTGGACCTATGGCTACACCTTC.

The V and J genes are TRBV7-9 and TRBJ1-2; a weak D match, TRBD1 (5 bases). Between the trimmed V and J ends, which lost 4 bases and 6 bases, there was a span of 12 bases. The germline V gene has CDR1 SEHNR and CDR2 FQNEAQ (reference sequence). This CDR3 is built from 13 residues. The CDR3 DNA is TGTGCCAGCAGCTCAGCTGGGGGGGATGGCTACACCTTC. It yields the protein CASSSAGGDGYTF.

The V call is TRBV11-2, the J call TRBJ1-3; D gene ambiguous. Trimming pared 1 base from V and 4 bases from J, leaving 11 bases between. This CDR3 is 15 amino acids long. Germline assignment: CDR1 SGHAT and CDR2 FQNNGV. The CDR3 DNA sequence: TGTGCCAGCAGCTTAGTTCAGGTAGCCGGAAACACCATATATTTT. Translated: CASSLVQVAGNTIYF. Filled out from reference TRBV11-2 and TRBJ1-3, the complete variable domain reads EAGVAQSPRYKIIEKRQSVAFWCNPISGHATLYWYQQILGQGPKLLIQFQNNGVVDDSQLPKDRFSAERLKGVDSTLKIQPAKLEDSAVYLCASSLVQVAGNTIYFGEGSWLTVV.

The chain has TRBV2 and TRBJ2-2; no clear D. V was trimmed by 7 bases and J by 5 bases, leaving 14 bases between them. The CDR3 spans 14 residues. The germline V gene has CDR1 SNHLY and CDR2 FYNNEI. The CDR3 coding sequence is TGTGCCAGCACACCCAATTCAATTACCGGGGAGCTGTTTTTT. It translates to CASTPNSITGELFF. Variable domain in full (rest from reference TRBV2 and TRBJ2-2): EPEVTQTPSHQVTQMGQEVILRCVPISNHLYFYWYRQILGQKVEFLVSFYNNEISEKSEIFDDQFSVERPDGSNFTLKIRSTKLEDSAMYFCASTPNSITGELFFGEGSRLTVL.

This clone was observed a single time. The genes are TRBV16 and TRBJ1-6; D might be TRBD1 (5 bases). Germline V CDR1 and CDR2: KGHSY, FQNENV. CDR3 size: 15 residues. V shed 3 bases and J shed 8 bases, with 14 bases lying between them. Here the CDR3 DNA reads TGTGCCAGCAGCCACAAGGCGGGGACGGATTCACCCCTCCACTTT. As protein: CASSHKAGTDSPLHF. Using reference TRBV16 and TRBJ1-6 for the parts outside the CDR3, the full variable domain is GEEVAQTPKHLVRGEGQKAKLYCAPIKGHSYVFWYQQVLKNEFKFLISFQNENVFDETGMPKERFSAKCLPNSPCSLEIQATKLEDSAVYFCASSHKAGTDSPLHFGNGTRLTVT.

CDR3 nucleotide sequence: TGTGCCAGCAGTGAGTCCGGGACAGAATATGGCTACACCTTC. Encoded protein: CASSESGTEYGYTF. This chain uses TRBV2 with TRBJ1-2; 7 nucleotides align to TRBD1. Trimming cost V 3 bases and J 5 bases; bases outside gene matches: 6. Germline loops: CDR1 SNHLY, CDR2 FYNNEI. This CDR3 spans 14 amino acids.

This clone occurred a few times. The V and J genes are TRBV5-1 and TRBJ2-2; either TRBD1 or TRBD2 may supply D (5 bases each). CDR3 length: 15 amino acids. V dropped 6 bases and J dropped 5 bases, with 17 bases sitting between them. Germline V lookup: CDR1 SGHRS, CDR2 YFSETQ. The CDR3 here is CASTPRGSGTGELFF. The CDR3 DNA reads TGCGCCAGCACCCCGAGGGGATCAGGAACCGGGGAGCTGTTTTTT.

This clone was observed once. The sample carries other DNA sequences with the same CDR3. CDR3 sequence (DNA): TGTGCCTGGAGTGTTAGCGGGGGCTACGAGCAGTACTTC. Amino acids: CAWSVSGGYEQYF. This sequence joins TRBV30 and TRBJ2-7, with 9 nucleotides matching TRBD2. This CDR3 has 13 amino acids. The V gene end was trimmed by 0 bases and the J gene end by 3 bases; junction bases not matched to a gene: 0. Germline CDR1 and CDR2: GTSNPN and SVGIG (reference sequence).

V and J are TRBV6-1 and TRBJ2-7; 7 bases align to TRBD1. The CDR3 is 16 amino acids. Unmatched junction bases numbered 13, after V lost 3 bases and J lost 5 bases. Germline CDR1 is MNHNS and CDR2 is SASEGT. This CDR3 reads CASSDLYIRGIDEQYF. The DNA of the CDR3 is TGTGCCAGCAGTGACCTCTACATCAGGGGGATCGACGAGCAGTACTTC.

This sequence joins TRBV18 and TRBJ1-1; D remains unclear. The CDR3 totals 15 residues. Germline loops: CDR1 KGHSH, CDR2 LQKENI. Between the trimmed V and J ends, which lost 0 bases and 1 base, there was a span of 9 bases. This chain's CDR3 is CASSPPVGWNTEAFF. The CDR3 DNA follows: TGTGCCAGCTCACCACCGGTAGGGTGGAACACTGAAGCTTTCTTT.

The gene calls are TRBV5-1 and TRBJ1-4, with TRBD1 as a possible D gene (6 bases). Looked up from germline, CDR1 is SGHRS and CDR2 is YFSETQ. The CDR3 has 16 amino acids. Trimming pared 0 bases from V and 7 bases from J, leaving 16 bases between. The DNA for the CDR3 is TGCGCCAGCAGCTTGGTTGGGGGCGCGATGGTTGAAAAACTGTTTTTT. Its translation: CASSLVGGAMVEKLFF.

The chain uses TRBV18 and TRBJ2-7, with TRBD1 matching over 9 bases. Germline V gives CDR1 KGHSH, CDR2 LQKENI. The length of the CDR3 is 13 residues. Trimming removed 6 bases from V and 3 bases from J; junction bases left unmatched: 3. CDR3 loop: CASSGQGNYEQYF. The CDR3 nucleotides are TGTGCCAGCTCGGGACAGGGAAACTACGAGCAGTACTTC. Full variable domain (outside the CDR3, taken from reference TRBV18 and TRBJ2-7): NAGVMQNPRHLVRRRGQEARLRCSPMKGHSHVYWYRQLPEEGLKFMVYLQKENIIDESGMPKERFSAEFPKEGPSILRIQQVVRGDSAAYFCASSGQGNYEQYFGPGTRLTVT.

The genes are TRBV25-1 and TRBJ1-2, with D possibly TRBD1 on 6 matching bases. CDR1 MGHDK and CDR2 SYGVNS come from the germline V gene. The CDR3 loop spans 13 amino acids. Trimming left V 7 bases short and J 2 bases short, with 11 bases between. CDR3 residues: CASMDSRNYGYTF. In DNA, the CDR3 is TGTGCCAGCATGGACAGTCGGAACTATGGCTACACCTTC.

The chain recombines TRBV6-6 with TRBJ2-2; maybe TRBD2 (5 bases). Per germline, CDR1 MNHNY and CDR2 SVGAGI (reference sequence). The CDR3 consists of 16 residues. The ends were cut back, 6 bases at V and 0 bases at J, with 14 bases in the middle. The CDR3 sequence: CASSNLRGTNTGELFF. The CDR3 DNA reads as TGTGCCAGCAGCAACCTACGAGGGACGAACACCGGGGAGCTGTTTTTT.

This clone was seen a handful of times. The CDR3 loop is CASSPPGSPLHF. The CDR3 nucleotides read TGTGCCAGCTCACCCCCAGGTTCACCCCTCCACTTT. The chain links TRBV18 to TRBJ1-6; D not certain. The germline V gene has CDR1 KGHSH and CDR2 LQKENI. The CDR3 spans 12 residues. Trimming pared 3 bases from V and 9 bases from J, leaving 6 bases between.

This clone was seen once. The chain couples TRBV5-1 to TRBJ1-3, with D unclear. V shed 3 bases and J shed 4 bases, with 11 bases lying between them. This CDR3 is 14 amino acids long. Germline V gene data show CDR1 as SGHRS and CDR2 as YFSETQ. CDR3 residues: CASSWNPQGNTIYF. The CDR3 DNA reads TGCGCCAGCAGCTGGAATCCACAGGGAAACACCATATATTTT. The whole variable domain, remainder taken from reference TRBV5-1 and TRBJ1-3, is KAGVTQTPRYLIKTRGQQVTLSCSPISGHRSVSWYQQTPGQGLQFLFEYFSETQRNKGNFPGRFSGRQFSNSRSEMNVSTLELGDSALYLCASSWNPQGNTIYFGEGSWLTVV.